The next 5 T cell receptor beta chains were all read from a single sample in a study of T cells in localized non-small cell lung cancer. Measured with immunoSEQ multiplex PCR; TCRdb has only the in-frame clones, and not every one. The repertoire holds approximately 65,000 clones, with about four fifths as singletons. Specimen: PBMCs, collected before any cancer treatment. Receptors originate from a man aged 35 to 69 with stage II lung adenocarcinoma.

This clone was observed once. The J gene is TRBJ2-1, the V gene TRBV7-3; D ambiguous. CDR3 length equals 15 residues. V was pared by 3 bases and J by 2 bases, with 11 bases between. CDR1 is SGHTA, CDR2 FQGTGA, per germline. CDR3: CASSLEASTYNEQFF. CDR3 coding DNA: TGTGCCAGCAGCTTGGAAGCATCTACCTACAATGAGCAGTTCTTC.

This rearrangement joins TRBV7-9 to TRBJ2-1, with D possibly TRBD2 on 6 matching bases. Germline V CDR1 and CDR2: SEHNR, FQNEAQ (reference sequence). Trimming pared 7 bases from V and 6 bases from J, leaving 16 bases between. The length of the CDR3 is 14 residues. The CDR3 sequence is CASNRDSVLNEQFF. DNA for the CDR3: TGTGCCAGCAACCGGGACTCTGTTCTCAATGAGCAGTTCTTC.

The chain joins TRBV2 to TRBJ1-1; D unclear. Germline CDR1 reads SNHLY; CDR2 reads FYNNEI. The CDR3 covers 12 residues. Trimming shortened V by 0 bases and J by 7 bases, and 6 bases separated the two germline ends. DNA for the CDR3: TGTGCCAGCAGTGAAGCTCGGGGTGAAGCTTTCTTT. This gives the protein CASSEARGEAFF.

This chain joins TRBV30 and TRBJ2-7, with D possibly matching TRBD1 (5 bases). V lost 1 base and J 2 bases, leaving 15 bases between the germline ends. Germline-derived CDR1 and CDR2 are GTSNPN and SVGIG (reference sequence). The CDR3 length is 15 residues. For the CDR3, the DNA is TGTGCCTGGAGTGCCACTCCAGGGTCTCCCTACGAGCAGTACTTC. This codes for CAWSATPGSPYEQYF.

This clone has only a few counts. The chain links TRBV2 to TRBJ2-6, with D possibly being TRBD2 (6 bases). The CDR3 runs to 16 residues. Germline V gene data show CDR1 as SNHLY and CDR2 as FYNNEI. With 8 bases removed from V and 1 base from J, the gap between germline ends came to 15 bases. CDR3 in amino acids: CASGEDHQSGANVLTF. The CDR3 coding sequence is TGTGCCAGCGGGGAGGACCACCAGTCTGGGGCCAACGTCCTGACTTTC.